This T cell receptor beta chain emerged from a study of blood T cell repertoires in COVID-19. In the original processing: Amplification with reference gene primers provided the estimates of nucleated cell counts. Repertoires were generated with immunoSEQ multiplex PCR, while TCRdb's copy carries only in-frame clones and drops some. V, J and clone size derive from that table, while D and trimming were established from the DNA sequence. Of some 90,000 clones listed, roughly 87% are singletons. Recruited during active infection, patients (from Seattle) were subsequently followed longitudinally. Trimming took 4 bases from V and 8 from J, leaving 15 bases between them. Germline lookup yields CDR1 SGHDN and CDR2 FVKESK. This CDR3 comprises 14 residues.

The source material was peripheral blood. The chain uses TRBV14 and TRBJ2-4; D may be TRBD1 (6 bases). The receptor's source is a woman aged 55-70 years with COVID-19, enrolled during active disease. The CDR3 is CASSPNLPGDIQYF. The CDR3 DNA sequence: TGTGCCAGCAGCCCTAACCTACCAGGGGACATTCAGTACTTC.